The 30 T cell receptor beta chains below come from one sample, sequenced in a study of T cell repertoires in cytomegalovirus infection. TCRdb passed the reads through MiXCR, listing each CDR3 protein once. The table includes fewer than 85,000 distinct CDR3 sequences, 3.5% to 4% detected once. The sequenced material came from PBMCs. The receptor set was obtained from a human donor in good health (CMV status not recorded). Some clones in this sample may be carry-over from other donors' samples.

In this sample, this clonotype turned up many times. The chain combines TRBV7-2 with TRBJ2-1; unclear D gene. V shed 1 base and J shed 1 base, with 11 bases lying between them. The CDR3 is 16 residues long. Germline CDR1 is SGHTA and CDR2 is FQGNSA. The CDR3 DNA reads TGTGCCAGCAGCTTAGAACAGTCGAGATCCTACAATGAGCAGTTCTTC. Translation: CASSLEQSRSYNEQFF.

This clonotype was picked up many times. The chain couples TRBV19 to TRBJ2-4; TRBD1 aligns across 9 bases. There are 14 residues in the CDR3. Germline V CDR1 and CDR2: LNHDA, SQIVND (reference sequence). Unmatched junction bases numbered 4, after V lost 3 bases and J lost 7 bases. CDR3 loop: CASSISGQGNIQYF. The CDR3 nucleotides read TGTGCCAGTAGTATTTCCGGACAGGGGAACATTCAGTACTTC.

This clonotype was found a few times. The CDR3 loop is CASSPPRGFANTGELFF. The CDR3 region has the DNA TGTGCCAGCAGCCCCCCTAGGGGTTTCGCGAACACCGGGGAGCTGTTTTTT. This rearrangement joins TRBV11-2 to TRBJ2-2; possible D gene TRBD1, 5 bases. Trimming pared 5 bases from V and 0 bases from J, leaving 16 bases between. The CDR3 sequence is 17 residues long. Germline V gene data show CDR1 as SGHAT and CDR2 as FQNNGV. Variable domain in full (rest from reference TRBV11-2 and TRBJ2-2): EAGVAQSPRYKIIEKRQSVAFWCNPISGHATLYWYQQILGQGPKLLIQFQNNGVVDDSQLPKDRFSAERLKGVDSTLKIQPAKLEDSAVYLCASSPPRGFANTGELFFGEGSRLTVL.

This clonotype was counted many times. The chain has TRBV12-3 or TRBV12-4 and TRBJ2-1, with D perhaps TRBD2 (7 bases). Trimming removed 7 bases at V and 2 bases at J, with 15 bases between. The CDR3 loop spans 15 amino acids. The CDR3 reads CASTKGGVPYNEQFF. CDR3 DNA: TGTGCCAGCACCAAAGGGGGGGTACCCTACAATGAGCAGTTCTTC.

There are many counts of this clonotype. The chain carries TRBV7-3 and TRBJ1-1; no definite D call. CDR1 SGHTA and CDR2 FQGTGA come from the germline V gene. V was pared by 5 bases and J by 4 bases, with 14 bases between. The CDR3 sequence is 14 residues long. As DNA, the CDR3 is TGTGCCAGCAGCACCGACACCAGAAGCACTGAAGCTTTCTTT. This sequence encodes CASSTDTRSTEAFF.

This clonotype was counted ten times or more. The rearrangement links TRBV7-2 to TRBJ2-4; D is perhaps TRBD1 or TRBD2 (5 bases each). Germline assignment: CDR1 SGHTA and CDR2 FQGNSA. V gave up 0 bases and J gave up 5 bases, with 5 bases separating them. The CDR3 consists of 13 residues. CDR3 protein: CASSLAGENIQYF. CDR3 DNA sequence: TGTGCCAGCAGCTTAGCGGGGGAAAACATTCAGTACTTC.

This clonotype was recorded many times. This chain links TRBV7-2 with TRBJ2-5, with TRBD2 matching over 14 bases. Trimming cost V 10 bases and J 5 bases; bases outside gene matches: 9. The CDR3 is made up of 15 amino acids. Germline-derived CDR1 and CDR2 are SGHTA and FQGNSA. CDR3 nucleotides: TGTGCCACCAAGACTAGCGGGGGGGCCCCGGAGACCCAGTACTTC. Protein: CATKTSGGAPETQYF.

Ten or more counts support this clonotype. The V and J genes are TRBV7-6 and TRBJ2-1; D tentatively reads TRBD1 or TRBD2 (6 bases each). CDR1 is SGHVS and CDR2 is FNYEAQ in the germline V gene. This CDR3 region has 19 residues. V gave up 2 bases and J gave up 3 bases, with 23 bases separating them. The CDR3 nucleotides are TGTGCCAGCAGCTTAATGACGGGGGCTTCAGGTTTGGGCTACAATGAGCAGTTCTTC. It encodes CASSLMTGASGLGYNEQFF.

Only a few counts were recorded for this clonotype. The chain is built from TRBV11-2 and TRBJ2-1; 9 nucleotides align to TRBD2. The CDR3 has 16 residues. CDR1 is SGHAT and CDR2 is FQNNGV in the germline V gene. J was trimmed by 3 bases and V by 3 bases; bases with no gene match: 6. In nucleotides, the CDR3 is TGTGCCAGCAGCTTTCACCCTAGCGGGGACTACAATGAGCAGTTCTTC. This encodes CASSFHPSGDYNEQFF.

This clonotype was detected ten times or more. The chain is built from TRBV25-1 and TRBJ1-1; perhaps TRBD1 as D (5 bases). In germline, CDR1 is MGHDK, CDR2 SYGVNS. V dropped 4 bases and J dropped 5 bases, with 11 bases sitting between them. The CDR3 extends over 13 amino acids. DNA for the CDR3: TGTGCCAGCAGTGCCGGGGCAGGGACTGAAGCTTTCTTT. It yields the protein CASSAGAGTEAFF.

In its sample, this clonotype was seen a few times. The rearrangement joins TRBV5-4 to TRBJ2-3; TRBD2 aligns across 9 bases. CDR3 length: 13 residues. Germline lookup yields CDR1 SGHNT and CDR2 YYREEE (reference sequence). The V and J ends lost 7 bases and 1 base, in that order; junction bases with no gene match: 1. The DNA of the CDR3 is TGTGCCAGCTTAGCGGGGGGCACAGATACGCAGTATTTT. Its protein is CASLAGGTDTQYF.

This clonotype was counted at least ten times. The rearrangement links TRBV7-3 to TRBJ1-1; TRBD1 might be the D (5 bases). In germline, CDR1 is SGHTA, CDR2 FQGTGA. Trimming cost V 4 bases and J 1 base, with 16 bases left between them. CDR3 size: 16 residues. This chain's CDR3 is CASSSRGGRTNTEAFF. DNA of the CDR3: TGTGCCAGCAGCTCAAGGGGCGGACGGACGAACACTGAAGCTTTCTTT.

Comment on this clonotype: This may come from a read error, since a much larger clone is one base off. The CDR3: CASSEALLGAQYF. Written as DNA, the CDR3 is TGTGCCAGCAGTGAAGCGCTCTTGGGGGCCCAGTACTTC. The chain recombines TRBV2 with TRBJ2-5, with D perhaps being TRBD1 or TRBD2 (5 bases each). Germline assignment: CDR1 SNHLY and CDR2 FYNNEI. Trimming left V 0 bases short and J 9 bases short, with 11 bases between. CDR3 length equals 13 residues.

The table lists this clonotype with many counts. This sequence joins TRBV4-1 and TRBJ2-5, with D possibly being TRBD2 (6 bases). Germline V lookup: CDR1 MGHRA, CDR2 YSYEKL. Trimming pared 4 bases from V and 5 bases from J, leaving 14 bases between. The CDR3 is 14 residues long. DNA for the CDR3: TGCGCCAGCAGCCCCTACCGGGGGAGGGAGACCCAGTACTTC. Residues: CASSPYRGRETQYF.

This clonotype was seen ten or more times. V is TRBV28 and J is TRBJ2-2, with 12 bases identical to TRBD2. Germline V gene sequence: CDR1 MDHEN, CDR2 SYDVKM. The trim removed 6 bases at V and 6 bases at J, leaving 11 bases unmatched. The CDR3 is 17 residues long. CDR3 loop: CASSPLRRLAGAGELFF. The CDR3 coding sequence is TGTGCCAGCAGCCCTTTGAGACGACTAGCGGGGGCCGGGGAGCTGTTTTTT.

This clonotype was seen at least ten times. The chain couples TRBV5-6 to TRBJ2-3; 12 bases map to TRBD2. Germline V gives CDR1 SGHDT, CDR2 YYEEEE. V shed 3 bases and J 2 bases; nucleotides not matched to a gene: 4. This CDR3 is 16 amino acids long. CDR3 nucleotides: TGTGCCAGCAGCTATCTAGCGGGGGGGCCCACAGATACGCAGTATTTT. It is translated as CASSYLAGGPTDTQYF.

In regard to this clonotype: Given a much more abundant clone one base away, this may be a read error. V is TRBV4-1 and J is TRBJ2-7; 8 positions match TRBD1. This CDR3 has 14 amino acids. The germline CDR1 and CDR2 sequences are MGHRA and YSYEKL. The CDR3 protein is CANSSGTGSYEQYF. The CDR3 DNA follows: TGCGCCAACAGCTCCGGGACAGGCAGCTACGAGCAGTACTTC.

This clonotype was counted ten times or more. The chain carries TRBV20-1 and TRBJ1-4; the D is unclear. V lost 0 bases and J lost 12, with 11 bases in between. The germline V gene encodes CDR1 DFQATT and CDR2 SNEGSKA (reference sequence). The CDR3 has 12 amino acids. CDR3 loop: CSAREPQRELFF. The CDR3 coding sequence is TGCAGTGCTAGAGAGCCCCAAAGGGAACTGTTTTTT.

This clonotype was recorded many times. The chain joins TRBV4-2 to TRBJ1-1; tentative D call: TRBD1 (5 bases). Germline V lookup: CDR1 LGHNA, CDR2 YNFKEQ. The CDR3 is 14 amino acids. V gave up 5 bases and J gave up 4 bases, with 14 bases separating them. The DNA for the CDR3 is TGTGCCAGCAGCGCGGGGGGAGGGCCCACTGAAGCTTTCTTT. It is translated as CASSAGGGPTEAFF.

This clonotype was recorded at least ten times. The gene calls are TRBV20-1 and TRBJ1-6, with 8 bases that match TRBD1. The CDR3 contains 14 residues. V lost 5 bases and J lost 10; bases outside the gene matches: 10. Germline CDR1 and CDR2: DFQATT and SNEGSKA (reference sequence). CDR3 DNA sequence: TGCAGTGCTGGAAAGACAGGGGTAGGGTCACCCCTCCACTTT. Translated, it gives CSAGKTGVGSPLHF.

Many counts were recorded for this clonotype. The chain links TRBV7-3 to TRBJ1-2; D gene unclear. Germline CDR1 and CDR2: SGHTA and FQGTGA. Trimming shortened V by 5 bases and J by 2 bases, and 9 bases separated the two germline ends. The CDR3 consists of 13 residues. The chain's CDR3 is CASSLDGNYGYTF. Written as DNA, the CDR3 is TGTGCCAGCAGCCTGGACGGAAACTATGGCTACACCTTC.

This clonotype was counted many times. This rearrangement joins TRBV6-1 to TRBJ2-7; D remains unclear. V lost 5 bases to trimming and J lost 2 bases, with 7 bases between them. The CDR3 spans 12 residues. Germline CDR1 and CDR2: MNHNS and SASEGT. The CDR3 protein is CASSYPTYEQYF. CDR3 coding DNA: TGTGCCAGCAGTTACCCTACCTACGAGCAGTACTTC.

There are many counts of this clonotype. The V call is TRBV6-6, the J call TRBJ1-5; 7 bases map to TRBD1. V shed 8 bases and J 3 bases; nucleotides not matched to a gene: 7. CDR3 length: 14 amino acids. CDR1 is MNHNY and CDR2 is SVGAGI in the germline V gene (reference sequence). The CDR3 region has the DNA TGTGCCAGCCTACCTGGACAGGTCAATCAGCCCCAGCATTTT. It encodes CASLPGQVNQPQHF.

This clonotype was observed at least ten times. This chain connects TRBV7-2 to TRBJ2-7, with 8 bases matching TRBD2. Germline V gene data show CDR1 as SGHTA and CDR2 as FQGNSA. J gave up 5 bases and V 5 bases, and 17 bases lay outside the gene matches. The CDR3 is 17 amino acids. The chain's CDR3 is CASSPFQSGLGLHEQYF. For the CDR3, the DNA is TGTGCCAGCAGCCCCTTCCAATCGGGACTAGGACTACACGAGCAGTACTTC.

This clonotype was observed a few times. The rearrangement joins TRBV7-9 to TRBJ2-1; D may be TRBD1 or TRBD2 (5 bases each). This CDR3 has 13 residues. CDR1 is SEHNR, CDR2 FQNEAQ, per germline (reference sequence). With 5 bases removed from V and 5 bases from J, the gap between germline ends came to 10 bases. The CDR3 DNA sequence: TGTGCCAGCAGCCGGGACGGCCACAATGAGCAGTTCTTC. It encodes CASSRDGHNEQFF.

In its sample, this clonotype was seen many times. The chain links TRBV7-2 to TRBJ1-2; maybe TRBD1 (5 bases). V was cut by 2 bases and J by 5 bases, with 12 bases left in between. Looked up from germline, CDR1 is SGHTA and CDR2 is FQGNSA. This CDR3 is 14 amino acids long. The CDR3 DNA follows: TGTGCCAGCAGCTTACGAGGGGAGACTTATGGCTACACCTTC. It translates to CASSLRGETYGYTF.

This clonotype occurred many times. The chain carries TRBV7-2 and TRBJ1-1; possibly TRBD1 for D (5 bases). Germline CDR1 and CDR2: SGHTA and FQGNSA. V lost 4 bases and J 1 base, leaving 7 bases between the germline ends. The CDR3 sequence is 13 residues long. The DNA of the CDR3 is TGTGCCAGCAGCTCCGGGACGAACACTGAAGCTTTCTTT. It encodes CASSSGTNTEAFF.

The CDR3 DNA reads TGTGCCAGCAGTTATCGGGGCACAGATACGCAGTATTTT. It translates to CASSYRGTDTQYF. The chain joins TRBV6-2 or TRBV6-3 to TRBJ2-3; no definite D call. V lost 3 bases, J lost 1 base, and 5 bases lay in between. The germline V gene has CDR1 MNHEY and CDR2 SVGEGT. This CDR3 is 13 amino acids long.

This clonotype was counted ten times or more. The gene calls are TRBV7-9 and TRBJ1-2, with D possibly matching TRBD1 (5 bases). The V end was cut by 3 bases, the J end by 4 bases, with 15 bases between. CDR1 is SEHNR and CDR2 is FQNEAQ in the germline V gene (reference sequence). The CDR3 consists of 15 residues. The chain's CDR3 is CASSFSGGGTYGYTF. The CDR3 region has the DNA TGTGCCAGCAGCTTCTCGGGTGGCGGGACCTATGGCTACACCTTC.

This clonotype was observed at least ten times. The V call is TRBV7-2, the J call TRBJ1-2; D is uncertain. The V and J ends lost 6 bases and 7 bases respectively, with 15 bases between them. Germline CDR1 reads SGHTA; CDR2 reads FQGNSA. The CDR3 is made up of 13 amino acids. The CDR3 spells CASSPSTSGGYTF. In DNA, the CDR3 is TGTGCCAGCAGTCCAAGTACCAGCGGTGGCTACACCTTC.